The rows below give T cell receptor beta chains drawn from one sample of a study of cytomegalovirus exposure and HLA in healthy donors. Some clones are missing from TCRdb's copy, which holds only in-frame ones; the method was immunoSEQ multiplex PCR. In the table there are roughly 190,000 clones, under 80% of which are singletons. The specimen sequenced was PBMCs. The source of these receptors is a female donor in good health and CMV-seronegative. Both conserved end residues are part of each CDR3. Fields, in order: J gene, V gene, D gene, clone size, CDR3 protein, CDR3 DNA. The D gene is left open where the match is weak. Some rows mark clone size as missing; the rest say once, few, many or name a class of expanded clone.

>TRBJ2-7|TRBV6-5|NA|NA
CASSYVVGYEQYF
TGTGCCAGCAGTTACGTAGTCGGTTACGAGCAGTACTTC
>TRBJ2-7|TRBV2|NA|NA
CASRGQNYEQYF
TGTGCCAGTCGCGGACAGAACTACGAGCAGTACTTC
>TRBJ1-5|TRBV5-1|NA|NA
CASSRGSDFNQPQHF
TGCGCCAGCAGCCGGGGGTCTGATTTCAATCAGCCCCAGCATTTT
>TRBJ1-4|TRBV5-1|NA|NA
CASSLQATNEKLFF
TGCGCCAGCAGCTTGCAGGCCACTAATGAAAAACTGTTTTTT
>TRBJ2-1|TRBV7-3|NA|NA
CASSLTNGRGNEQFF
TGTGCCAGCAGCTTGACTAACGGGCGCGGCAATGAGCAGTTCTTC
>TRBJ1-1|TRBV27|NA|NA
CASSLSRSGQTGVAAEAFF
TGTGCCAGCAGTTTATCAAGGTCGGGCCAAACGGGAGTCGCCGCTGAAGCTTTCTTT
>TRBJ1-2|TRBV5-3|TRBD1|NA
CARSKDRGNYGYTF
TGTGCCAGAAGCAAAGACAGGGGTAACTATGGCTACACCTTC
>TRBJ2-3|TRBV28|NA|NA
CASSLRRGPTDTQYF
TGTGCCAGCAGTTTGCGGCGGGGGCCCACAGATACGCAGTATTTT
>TRBJ2-7|TRBV10-3|NA|NA
CAIRLDSGTPSYEQYF
TGTGCCATCAGACTCGACTCCGGGACACCCTCCTACGAGCAGTACTTC
>TRBJ2-7|TRBV4-1|NA|NA
CASSQAPTVPLEQYF
TGCGCCAGCAGCCAAGCACCGACAGTCCCCCTCGAGCAGTACTTC
>TRBJ2-7|TRBV4-1|TRBD2|few
CASSLRGVPYEQYF
TGCGCCAGCAGCCTCCGGGGGGTACCCTACGAGCAGTACTTC
>TRBJ2-7|TRBV7-8|NA|few
CASSLGARRGEQYF
TGTGCCAGCAGCTTAGGGGCTAGACGGGGAGAGCAGTACTTC
>TRBJ2-2|TRBV13|TRBD1|NA
CASSTGQGITGELFF
TGTGCCAGCAGCACCGGACAGGGTATCACCGGGGAGCTGTTTTTT
>TRBJ1-5|TRBV15|TRBD1|NA
CATSMDREGKPQHF
TGTGCCACCAGTATGGACAGGGAAGGGAAGCCCCAGCATTTT
>TRBJ1-2|TRBV7-9|NA|NA
CASSLTSLQDGYTF
TGTGCCAGCAGCTTAACGTCTCTGCAGGATGGCTACACCTTC
>TRBJ2-7|TRBV29-1|NA|NA
CSVGLGLYEQYF
TGCAGCGTGGGGCTCGGGCTCTACGAGCAGTACTTC
>TRBJ2-1|TRBV10-3|TRBD2|NA
CAISEGTSMSNEQFF
TGTGCCATCAGTGAAGGGACTAGTATGTCCAATGAGCAGTTCTTC
>TRBJ1-1|TRBV5-8|NA|NA
CASSPFRGLNTEAFF
TGTGCCAGCAGCCCGTTCAGGGGATTGAATACTGAAGCTTTCTTT
>TRBJ1-5|TRBV28|NA|NA
CASSLDRHSNQPQHF
TGTGCCAGCAGTCTGGATAGACATAGCAATCAGCCCCAGCATTTT
>TRBJ1-5|TRBV2|NA|NA
CASSDRRLAQHF
TGTGCCAGCAGTGACCGGAGGTTGGCCCAGCATTTT
>TRBJ2-7|TRBV30|TRBD1|NA
CAWSVTGGIYEQYF
TGTGCCTGGAGTGTCACAGGGGGCATCTACGAGCAGTACTTC
>TRBJ1-5|TRBV30|NA|NA
CAWSRGGGNQPQHF
TGTGCCTGGAGTCGAGGGGGGGGTAATCAGCCCCAGCATTTT